This T cell receptor beta chain was documented in a study of T cell repertoires in cytomegalovirus infection. Background on the study: Matching HLA type and CMV infection were both indicated by public TCR beta signatures.

J was trimmed by 8 bases and V by 1 base; bases with no gene match: 4. Germline CDR1 is LNHNV and CDR2 is YYDKDF (reference sequence). The CDR3 covers 14 residues. TCRdb reprocessed the reads via MiXCR and lists one record per CDR3 protein. The sample includes some 940,000 distinct CDR3 sequences, around 30% seen only once; the top ten take more than 13%. Worth noting for this clonotype: Its antigen is currently unknown.

The chain uses TRBV15 and TRBJ1-5; TRBD1 aligns across 8 bases. This receptor was taken from a human donor in good health (CMV status not recorded). Some clones in this sample may be carry-over from other donors' samples. The sequencing used cultured CD8+ T cells from PBMCs, collected from culture after CMV antigen stimulation. CDR3 region: CATSRAGGQEPQHF. Here the CDR3 DNA reads TGTGCCACCAGCAGAGCAGGGGGCCAGGAGCCCCAGCATTTT.